The clone carrying this T cell receptor beta chain was detected many times. This record belongs to a study of tumor-infiltrating lymphocytes in oesophageal squamous cell carcinoma. TCRdb re-called the PCR reads through MiXCR, storing one row per CDR3 protein. The data contain about 12,000 distinct CDR3 sequences, approximately 50% of them singletons. Germline values: CDR1 SGDLS, CDR2 YYNGEE. The CDR3 is made up of 15 amino acids. J gave up 4 bases and V 6 bases, and 9 bases lay outside the gene matches. The sequencing input was normal esophageal tissue next to the tumor. This TCR was recovered from a male donor with esophageal squamous cell carcinoma. The genes are TRBV9 and TRBJ2-3, with 9 nucleotides matching TRBD2. The CDR3 DNA follows: TGTGCCAGCACACAAGCGGGAGGACTGGCAGATACGCAGTATTTT. This gives the protein CASTQAGGLADTQYF.